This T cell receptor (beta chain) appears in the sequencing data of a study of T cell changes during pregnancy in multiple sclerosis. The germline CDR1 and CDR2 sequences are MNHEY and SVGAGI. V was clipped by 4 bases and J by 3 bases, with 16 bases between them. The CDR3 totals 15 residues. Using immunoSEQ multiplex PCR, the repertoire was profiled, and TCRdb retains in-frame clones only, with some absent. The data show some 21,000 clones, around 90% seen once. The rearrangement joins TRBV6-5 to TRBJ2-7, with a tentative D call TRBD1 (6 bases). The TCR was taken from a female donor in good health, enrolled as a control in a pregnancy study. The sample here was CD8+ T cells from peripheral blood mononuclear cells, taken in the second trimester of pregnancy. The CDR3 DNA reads TGTGCCAGCAGTTCTAACCGGGACACTTTCTACGAGCAGTACTTC. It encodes CASSSNRDTFYEQYF.